This T cell receptor beta chain derives from a study of control samples from healthy donors and cancer patients. Libraries were prepared by immunoSEQ multiplex PCR; TCRdb keeps only in-frame clonotypes and omits some of them. The data contain 150,000 or so clones, around nine tenths of them singletons. Trimming left V 0 bases short and J 4 bases short, with 16 bases between. Looked up from germline, CDR1 is SGHDT and CDR2 is YYEEEE. The CDR3 runs to 16 residues. This sequence originates from a woman aged 30 to 39 in good health. The material sequenced was blood. The V gene is TRBV5-6, the J gene TRBJ1-2; maybe TRBD1 (6 bases). The CDR3 nucleotides read TGTGCCAGCAGCTTGGCGGGGGGGGGCCCCTTCTATGGCTACACCTTC. The encoded protein is CASSLAGGGPFYGYTF.